One sample yielded the 14 T cell receptor beta chains listed below, sequenced in a study of cytomegalovirus exposure and HLA in healthy donors. The primer mix had 60 Vbeta and 13 Jbeta primers. Sequencing used immunoSEQ multiplex PCR; TCRdb keeps in-frame clones, though not all of them. The repertoire consists of some 140,000 clones, with around 85% occurring once and the leading ten covering about 10%. Sequencing was done on a sample of PBMCs. Receptors originate from a woman aged 50 to 60 in good health and CMV-seropositive.

This chain joins TRBV10-3 and TRBJ1-1; 8 bases map to TRBD1. This CDR3 contains 13 residues. With 6 bases clipped from V and 3 bases from J, the junction kept 3 bases outside the gene matches. The germline gives CDR1 ENHRY, CDR2 SYGVKD. DNA for the CDR3: TGTGCCATCAGGACAGGGGTTTACACTGAAGCTTTCTTT. Its translation: CAIRTGVYTEAFF.

The V gene is TRBV7-3, the J gene TRBJ2-6; TRBD1 might be the D (5 bases). CDR1 and CDR2 from the germline V gene are SGHTA and FQGTGA. The V end was cut by 4 bases, the J end by 8 bases, with 15 bases between. CDR3 length: 15 residues. The CDR3 DNA follows: TGTGCCAGCAGCTATACACCAGGGAATACCAACGTCCTGACTTTC. Translation gives CASSYTPGNTNVLTF.

This chain joins TRBV19 and TRBJ2-1; no clear D. Trimming stripped 6 bases from V and 0 bases from J, with 18 bases between. The CDR3 length is 17 residues. The germline V gene has CDR1 LNHDA and CDR2 SQIVND (reference sequence). The CDR3 loop is CASRPFASSLSYNEQFF. As DNA, the CDR3 is TGTGCCAGTAGGCCCTTTGCTTCGTCACTCTCCTACAATGAGCAGTTCTTC.

This chain joins TRBV19 and TRBJ2-1, with TRBD1 matching 7 bases. The V segment lost 1 base and the J segment 3 bases; nucleotides outside the gene matches: 3. CDR1 is LNHDA and CDR2 is SQIVND in the germline V gene (reference sequence). The length of the CDR3 is 15 residues. The chain's CDR3 is CASSIGGQSYNEQFF. CDR3 DNA sequence: TGTGCCAGTAGTATAGGGGGACAGAGCTACAATGAGCAGTTCTTC. Full variable domain (rest looked up from reference TRBV19 and TRBJ2-1): DGGITQSPKYLFRKEGQNVTLSCEQNLNHDAMYWYRQDPGQGLRLIYYSQIVNDFQKGDIAEGYSVSREKKESFPLTVTSAQKNPTAFYLCASSIGGQSYNEQFFGPGTRLTVL.

For this clone: A junction boundary mismatches the germline segment, possibly from a read error. V gene TRBV10-3 combines with J gene TRBJ2-6; 8 bases are shared with TRBD2. The CDR3 length is 19 residues. Looked up from germline, CDR1 is ENHRY and CDR2 is SYGVKD. The CDR3 sequence: CAISPLGGATVGGANGLTF. The DNA for the CDR3 is TGTGCCATCAGCCCCCTCGGGGGGGCCACAGTAGGTGGGGCCAACGGCCTGACTTTC.

The chain couples TRBV5-1 to TRBJ1-1, with 7 bases lining up with TRBD1. The V and J ends lost 4 bases and 2 bases, in that order; junction bases with no gene match: 2. The germline gives CDR1 SGHRS, CDR2 YFSETQ. The CDR3 is 13 amino acids. CDR3 sequence: CASSRQGNTEAFF. CDR3 sequence (DNA): TGCGCCAGCAGCCGACAGGGCAACACTGAAGCTTTCTTT.

This clone occurred once. V and J are TRBV19 and TRBJ2-1; D perhaps matches TRBD1 (5 bases). CDR1 and CDR2 from the germline V gene are LNHDA and SQIVND (reference sequence). CDR3 size: 15 residues. V lost 6 bases, J lost 0 bases, and 12 bases lay in between. CDR3 residues: CASSGQHLSYNEQFF. The CDR3 DNA is TGTGCCAGTAGCGGACAACACCTCTCCTACAATGAGCAGTTCTTC.

The chain combines TRBV7-6 with TRBJ1-3; weak D call: TRBD1 (6 bases). Germline V gene lookup returns CDR1 SGHVS and CDR2 FNYEAQ. Trimming removed 0 bases at V and 1 base at J, with 10 bases between. The CDR3 extends over 16 amino acids. The CDR3: CASSLAGGLSGNTIYF. The CDR3, as DNA: TGTGCCAGCAGCTTAGCCGGGGGGCTGTCTGGAAACACCATATATTTT.

The V gene is TRBV19, the J gene TRBJ2-7; 9 bases map to TRBD1. The CDR3 covers 13 residues. The germline gives CDR1 LNHDA, CDR2 SQIVND (reference sequence). Trimming took 10 bases from V and 8 from J; bases not matched to a gene: 12. The CDR3 coding sequence is TGTGCCACCCCGGGGACAGGGAGGATGAAGCAGTACTTC. Translation gives CATPGTGRMKQYF.

The chain's CDR3 is CASRLPGQGPLHF. The CDR3 DNA reads as TGTGCCAGCAGACTACCGGGACAGGGGCCCCTCCACTTT. The chain has TRBV6-5 and TRBJ1-6; 10 nucleotides match TRBD1. The length of the CDR3 is 13 residues. Trimming removed 6 bases from V and 13 bases from J; junction bases left unmatched: 6. Germline V CDR1 and CDR2: MNHEY, SVGAGI.

Only a few counts were recorded for this clone. The genes are TRBV15 and TRBJ2-7, with 11 bases matching TRBD2. The V gene end was trimmed by 0 bases and the J gene end by 6 bases; junction bases not matched to a gene: 13. Germline loops: CDR1 LNHNV, CDR2 YYDKDF (reference sequence). This CDR3 contains 18 residues. CDR3 loop: CATSRDPPSGGRRFEQYF. The CDR3 DNA sequence: TGTGCCACCAGCAGAGATCCGCCTAGCGGGGGGCGTCGGTTCGAGCAGTACTTC.

V and J are TRBV6-1 and TRBJ1-4, with D possibly matching TRBD1 (6 bases). The CDR3 covers 16 residues. With 1 base removed from V and 5 bases from J, the gap between germline ends came to 14 bases. Germline CDR1 MNHNS, CDR2 SASEGT. The CDR3: CASSEGPGGPNEKLFF. The CDR3 coding sequence is TGTGCCAGCAGTGAAGGTCCGGGGGGCCCCAATGAAAAACTGTTTTTT.

This chain links TRBV19 with TRBJ1-3; 7 positions match TRBD1. CDR1 is LNHDA, CDR2 SQIVND, per germline (reference sequence). V lost 7 bases and J lost 0; bases outside the gene matches: 3. This CDR3 is 14 amino acids long. CDR3 sequence (DNA): TGTGCCAGTATACGACAGGGCTCTGGAAACACCATATATTTT. This encodes CASIRQGSGNTIYF.

Only a few counts were recorded for this clone. The V and J genes are TRBV6-5 and TRBJ2-1, with 9 positions matching TRBD2. V was pared by 5 bases and J by 10 bases, with 9 bases of the junction left unmatched. CDR3 length: 14 amino acids. In germline, CDR1 is MNHEY, CDR2 SVGAGI. CDR3 region: CASSPPAGLAEQFF. The DNA of the CDR3 is TGTGCCAGCAGTCCCCCCGCCGGACTAGCGGAGCAGTTCTTC.